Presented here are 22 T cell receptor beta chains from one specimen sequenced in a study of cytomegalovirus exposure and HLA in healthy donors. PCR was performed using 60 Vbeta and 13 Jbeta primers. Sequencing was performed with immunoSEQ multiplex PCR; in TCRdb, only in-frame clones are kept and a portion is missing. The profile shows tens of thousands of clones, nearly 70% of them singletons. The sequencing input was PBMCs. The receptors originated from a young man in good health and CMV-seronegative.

The CDR3, as DNA: TGTGCCAGCAGTGTCAATACAGCCGATCAGCCCCAGCATTTT. It encodes CASSVNTADQPQHF. V usage is TRBV6-1 and J usage is TRBJ1-5; D is undetermined. V dropped 4 bases and J dropped 5 bases, with 12 bases sitting between them. Germline values: CDR1 MNHNS, CDR2 SASEGT. The CDR3 runs to 14 residues.

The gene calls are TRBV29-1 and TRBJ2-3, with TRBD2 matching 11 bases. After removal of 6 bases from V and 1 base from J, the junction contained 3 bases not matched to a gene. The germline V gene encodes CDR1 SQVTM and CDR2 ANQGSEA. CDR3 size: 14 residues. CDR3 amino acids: CSVLAGGGTDTQYF. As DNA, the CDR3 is TGCAGCGTGTTAGCGGGGGGGGGCACAGATACGCAGTATTTT.

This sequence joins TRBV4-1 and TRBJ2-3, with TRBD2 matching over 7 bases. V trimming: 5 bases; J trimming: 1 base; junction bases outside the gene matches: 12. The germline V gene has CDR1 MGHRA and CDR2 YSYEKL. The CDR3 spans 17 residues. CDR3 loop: CASSNLGASGRTDTQYF. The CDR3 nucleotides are TGCGCCAGCAGCAATTTAGGGGCTAGCGGACGCACAGATACGCAGTATTTT.

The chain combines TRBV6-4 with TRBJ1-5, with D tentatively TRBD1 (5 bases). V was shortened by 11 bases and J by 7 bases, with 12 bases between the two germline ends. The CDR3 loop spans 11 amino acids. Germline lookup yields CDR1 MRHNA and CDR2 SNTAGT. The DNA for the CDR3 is TGTGCCGGGGGGGGAAGACAGCCCCAGCATTTT. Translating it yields CAGGGRQPQHF.

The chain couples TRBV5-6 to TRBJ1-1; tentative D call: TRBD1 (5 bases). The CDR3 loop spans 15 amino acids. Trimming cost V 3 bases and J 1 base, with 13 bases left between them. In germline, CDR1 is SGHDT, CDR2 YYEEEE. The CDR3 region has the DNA TGTGCCAGCAGCTCATCTGGGGGGGGGAACACTGAAGCTTTCTTT. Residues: CASSSSGGGNTEAFF.

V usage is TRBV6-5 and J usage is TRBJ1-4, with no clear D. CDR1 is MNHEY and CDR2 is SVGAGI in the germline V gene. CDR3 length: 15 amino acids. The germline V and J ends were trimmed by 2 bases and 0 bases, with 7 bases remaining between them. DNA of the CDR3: TGTGCCAGCAGTTACGAGGGCGCAACTAATGAAAAACTGTTTTTT. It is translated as CASSYEGATNEKLFF.

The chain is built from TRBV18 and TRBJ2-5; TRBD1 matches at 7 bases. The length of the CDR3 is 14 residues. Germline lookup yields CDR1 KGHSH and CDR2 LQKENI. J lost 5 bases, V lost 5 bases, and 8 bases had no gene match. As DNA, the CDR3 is TGTGCCAGCTCAACTAACAGGGGAGCCGAGACCCAGTACTTC. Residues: CASSTNRGAETQYF.

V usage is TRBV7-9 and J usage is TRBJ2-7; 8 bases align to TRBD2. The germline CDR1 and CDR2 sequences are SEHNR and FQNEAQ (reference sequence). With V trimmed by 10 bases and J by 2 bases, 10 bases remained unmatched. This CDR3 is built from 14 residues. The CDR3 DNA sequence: TGTGCCACCTACGCTTTAGCGGGAACCTACGAGCAGTACTTC. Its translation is CATYALAGTYEQYF.

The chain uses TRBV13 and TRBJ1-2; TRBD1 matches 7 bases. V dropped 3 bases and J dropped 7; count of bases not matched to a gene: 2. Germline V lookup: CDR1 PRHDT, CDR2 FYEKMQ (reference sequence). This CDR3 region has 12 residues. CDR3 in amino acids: CASSFGDSGYTF. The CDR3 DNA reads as TGTGCCAGCAGCTTCGGGGACAGTGGCTACACCTTC.

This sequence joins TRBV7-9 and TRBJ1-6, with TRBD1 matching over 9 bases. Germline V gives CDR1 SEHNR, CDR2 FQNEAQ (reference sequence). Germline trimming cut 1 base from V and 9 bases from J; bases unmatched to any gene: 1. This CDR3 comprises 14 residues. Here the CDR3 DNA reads TGTGCCAGCAGCTTAGAGACAGGGGGTTCACCCCTCCACTTT. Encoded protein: CASSLETGGSPLHF.

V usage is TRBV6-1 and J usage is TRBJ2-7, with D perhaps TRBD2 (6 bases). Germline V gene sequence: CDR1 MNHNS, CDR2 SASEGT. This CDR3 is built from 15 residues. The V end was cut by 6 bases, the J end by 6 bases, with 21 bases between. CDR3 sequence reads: CASSPGLTTGGEQYF. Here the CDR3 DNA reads TGTGCCAGCAGCCCAGGACTAACCACTGGGGGCGAGCAGTACTTC.

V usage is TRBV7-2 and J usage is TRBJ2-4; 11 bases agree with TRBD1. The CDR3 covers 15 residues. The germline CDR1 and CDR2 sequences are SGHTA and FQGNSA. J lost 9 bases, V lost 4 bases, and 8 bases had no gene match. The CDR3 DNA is TGTGCCAGCAGCTCTCCGGGACAGGGGGGGAGCATTCAGTACTTC. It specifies CASSSPGQGGSIQYF.

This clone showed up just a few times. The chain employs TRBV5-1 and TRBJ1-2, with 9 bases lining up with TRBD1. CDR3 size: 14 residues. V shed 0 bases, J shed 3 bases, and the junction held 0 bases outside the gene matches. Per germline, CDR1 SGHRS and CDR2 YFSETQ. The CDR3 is CASSLGQGDYGYTF. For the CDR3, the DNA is TGCGCCAGCAGCTTGGGACAGGGGGACTATGGCTACACCTTC.

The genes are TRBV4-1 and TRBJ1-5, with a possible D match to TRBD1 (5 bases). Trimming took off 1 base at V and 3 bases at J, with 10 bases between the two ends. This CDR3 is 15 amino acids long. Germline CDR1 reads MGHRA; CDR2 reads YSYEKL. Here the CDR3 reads CASSQAPGLNQPQHF. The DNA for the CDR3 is TGCGCCAGCAGCCAAGCACCGGGACTCAATCAGCCCCAGCATTTT.

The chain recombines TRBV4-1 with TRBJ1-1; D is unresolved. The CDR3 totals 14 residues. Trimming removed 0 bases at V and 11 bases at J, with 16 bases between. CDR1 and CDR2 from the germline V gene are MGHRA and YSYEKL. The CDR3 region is CASSQDLGRSSAFF. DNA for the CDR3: TGCGCCAGCAGCCAAGATCTTGGGAGGAGCTCTGCTTTCTTT.

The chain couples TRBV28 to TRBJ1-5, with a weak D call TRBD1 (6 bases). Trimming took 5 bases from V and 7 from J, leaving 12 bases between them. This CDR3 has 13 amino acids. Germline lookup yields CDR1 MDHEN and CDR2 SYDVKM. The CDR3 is CASSPGTNQPQHF. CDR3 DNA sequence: TGTGCCAGCAGTCCCGGGACAAACCAGCCCCAGCATTTT.

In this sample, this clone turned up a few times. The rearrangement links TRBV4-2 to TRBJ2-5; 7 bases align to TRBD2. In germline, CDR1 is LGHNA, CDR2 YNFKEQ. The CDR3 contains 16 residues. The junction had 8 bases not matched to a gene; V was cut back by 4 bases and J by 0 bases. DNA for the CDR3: TGTGCCAGCAGCCTAAGGGCGGGGGAGTACCAAGAGACCCAGTACTTC. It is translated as CASSLRAGEYQETQYF.

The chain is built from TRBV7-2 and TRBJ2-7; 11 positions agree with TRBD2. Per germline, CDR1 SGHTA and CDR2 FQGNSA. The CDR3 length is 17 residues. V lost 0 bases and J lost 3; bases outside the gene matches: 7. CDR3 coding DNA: TGTGCCAGCAGCTTAGCTAGCGGGAGGGCCCCTAGCTACGAGCAGTACTTC. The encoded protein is CASSLASGRAPSYEQYF.

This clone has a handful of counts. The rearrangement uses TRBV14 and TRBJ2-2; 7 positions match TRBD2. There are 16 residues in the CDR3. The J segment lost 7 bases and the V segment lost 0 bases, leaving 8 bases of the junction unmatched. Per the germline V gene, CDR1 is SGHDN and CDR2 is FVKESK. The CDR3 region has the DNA TGTGCCAGCAGCCAAGAAGAACTAGCGTTTGGCGGGGAGCTGTTTTTT. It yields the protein CASSQEELAFGGELFF. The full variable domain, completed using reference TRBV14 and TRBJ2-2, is EAGVTQFPSHSVIEKGQTVTLRCDPISGHDNLYWYRRVMGKEIKFLLHFVKESKQDESGMPNNRFLAERTGGTYSTLKVQPAELEDSGVYFCASSQEELAFGGELFFGEGSRLTVL.

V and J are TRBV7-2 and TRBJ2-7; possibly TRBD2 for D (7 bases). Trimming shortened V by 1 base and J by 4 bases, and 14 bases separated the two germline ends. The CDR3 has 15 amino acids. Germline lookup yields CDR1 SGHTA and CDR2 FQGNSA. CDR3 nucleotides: TGTGCCAGCAGCTTAGAACGGGGGGCAAAGTACGAGCAGTACTTC. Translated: CASSLERGAKYEQYF.

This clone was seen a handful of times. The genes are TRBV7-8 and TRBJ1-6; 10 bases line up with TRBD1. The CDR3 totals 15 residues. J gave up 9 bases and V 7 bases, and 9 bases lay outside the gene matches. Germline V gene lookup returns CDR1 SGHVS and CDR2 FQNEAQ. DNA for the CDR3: TGTGCCAGCACCGGACCCCGGACAGGGGGTTCACCCCTCCACTTT. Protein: CASTGPRTGGSPLHF. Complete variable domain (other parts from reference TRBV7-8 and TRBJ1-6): GAGVSQSPRYKVAKRGQDVALRCDPISGHVSLFWYQQALGQGPEFLTYFQNEAQLDKSGLPSDRFFAERPEGSVSTLKIQRTQQEDSAVYLCASTGPRTGGSPLHFGNGTRLTVT.

The DNA of the CDR3 is TGTGCCAGCAGCCCCACCCCTCGGGGGGCCTACGAGCAGTACTTC. The encoded protein is CASSPTPRGAYEQYF. The chain employs TRBV7-2 and TRBJ2-7; TRBD2 agrees at 7 bases. V lost 5 bases, J lost 2 bases, and 9 bases stayed unmatched. Germline CDR1 and CDR2: SGHTA and FQGNSA. The CDR3 has 15 amino acids.